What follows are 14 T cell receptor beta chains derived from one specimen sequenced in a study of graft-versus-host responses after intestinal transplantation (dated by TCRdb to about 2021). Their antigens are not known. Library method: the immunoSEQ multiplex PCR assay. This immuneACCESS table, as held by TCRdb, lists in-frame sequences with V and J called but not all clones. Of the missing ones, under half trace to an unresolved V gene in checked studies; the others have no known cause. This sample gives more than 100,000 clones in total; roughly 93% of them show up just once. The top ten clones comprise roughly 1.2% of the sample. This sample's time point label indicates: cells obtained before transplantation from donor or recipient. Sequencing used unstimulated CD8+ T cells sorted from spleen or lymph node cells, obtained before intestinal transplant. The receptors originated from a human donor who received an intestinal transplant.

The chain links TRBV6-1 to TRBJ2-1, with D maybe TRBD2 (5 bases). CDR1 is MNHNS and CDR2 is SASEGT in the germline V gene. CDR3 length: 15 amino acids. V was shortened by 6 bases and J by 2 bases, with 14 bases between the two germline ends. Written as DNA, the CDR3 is TGTGCCAGCAGCGACTGGCAGGAGGCCTACAATGAGCAGTTCTTC. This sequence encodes CASSDWQEAYNEQFF.

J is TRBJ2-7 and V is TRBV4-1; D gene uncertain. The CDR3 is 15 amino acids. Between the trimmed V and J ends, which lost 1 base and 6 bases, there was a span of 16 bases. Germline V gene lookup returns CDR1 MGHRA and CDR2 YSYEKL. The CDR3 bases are TGCGCCAGCAGCCAAGGGGGTGGGCAGAAGGGCGAGCAGTACTTC. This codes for CASSQGGGQKGEQYF.

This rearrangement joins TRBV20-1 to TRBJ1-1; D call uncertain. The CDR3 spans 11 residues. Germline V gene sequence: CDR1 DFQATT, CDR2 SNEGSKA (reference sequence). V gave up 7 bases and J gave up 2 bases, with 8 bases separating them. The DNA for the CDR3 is TGCAGTGTTGTTTACAACACTGAAGCTTTCTTT. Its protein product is CSVVYNTEAFF.

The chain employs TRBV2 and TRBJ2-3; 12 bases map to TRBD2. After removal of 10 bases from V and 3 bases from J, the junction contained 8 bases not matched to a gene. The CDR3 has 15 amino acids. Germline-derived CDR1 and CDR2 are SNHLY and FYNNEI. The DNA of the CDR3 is TGTGCCACCTTTTCGACTAGCGGGGGAACAGATACGCAGTATTTT. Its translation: CATFSTSGGTDTQYF. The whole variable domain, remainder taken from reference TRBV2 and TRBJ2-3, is EPEVTQTPSHQVTQMGQEVILRCVPISNHLYFYWYRQILGQKVEFLVSFYNNEISEKSEIFDDQFSVERPDGSNFTLKIRSTKLEDSAMYFCATFSTSGGTDTQYFGPGTRLTVL.

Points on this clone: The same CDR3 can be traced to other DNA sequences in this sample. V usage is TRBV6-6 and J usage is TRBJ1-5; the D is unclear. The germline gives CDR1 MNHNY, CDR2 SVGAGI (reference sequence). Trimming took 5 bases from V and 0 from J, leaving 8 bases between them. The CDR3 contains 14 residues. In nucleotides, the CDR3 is TGTGCCAGCAGTGGAAGTTCTAGCAATCAGCCCCAGCATTTT. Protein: CASSGSSSNQPQHF.

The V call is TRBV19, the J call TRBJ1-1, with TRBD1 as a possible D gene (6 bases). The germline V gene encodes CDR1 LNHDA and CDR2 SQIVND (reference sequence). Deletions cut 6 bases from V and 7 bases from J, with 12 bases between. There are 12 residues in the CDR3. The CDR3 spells CASSPQGNEAFF. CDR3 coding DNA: TGTGCCAGTAGCCCACAGGGTAATGAAGCTTTCTTT.

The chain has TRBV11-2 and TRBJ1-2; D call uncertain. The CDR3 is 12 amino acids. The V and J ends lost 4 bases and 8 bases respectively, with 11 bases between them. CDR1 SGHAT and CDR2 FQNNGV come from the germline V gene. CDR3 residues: CASSSPEGGYTF. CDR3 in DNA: TGTGCCAGCAGCTCCCCCGAGGGCGGCTACACCTTC.

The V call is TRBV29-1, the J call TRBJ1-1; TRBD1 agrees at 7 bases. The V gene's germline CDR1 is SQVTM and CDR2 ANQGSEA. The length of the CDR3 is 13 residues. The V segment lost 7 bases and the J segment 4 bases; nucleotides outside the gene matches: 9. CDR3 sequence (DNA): TGCAGCGCTTTACAGGGGAAGAGCACTGAAGCTTTCTTT. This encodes CSALQGKSTEAFF.

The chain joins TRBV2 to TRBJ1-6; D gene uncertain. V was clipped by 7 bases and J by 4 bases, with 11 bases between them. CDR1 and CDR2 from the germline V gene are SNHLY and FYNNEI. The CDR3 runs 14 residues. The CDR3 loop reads CASTLRPYNSPLHF. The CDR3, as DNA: TGTGCCAGCACACTCCGCCCTTATAATTCACCCCTCCACTTT. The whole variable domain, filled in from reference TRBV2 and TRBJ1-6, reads EPEVTQTPSHQVTQMGQEVILRCVPISNHLYFYWYRQILGQKVEFLVSFYNNEISEKSEIFDDQFSVERPDGSNFTLKIRSTKLEDSAMYFCASTLRPYNSPLHFGNGTRLTVT.

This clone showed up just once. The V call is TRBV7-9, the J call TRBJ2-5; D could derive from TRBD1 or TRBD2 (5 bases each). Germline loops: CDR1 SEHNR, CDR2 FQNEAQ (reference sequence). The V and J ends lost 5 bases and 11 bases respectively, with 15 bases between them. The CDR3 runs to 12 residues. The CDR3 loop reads CASSTGTFEQYF. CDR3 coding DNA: TGTGCCAGCAGCACCGGGACCTTTGAGCAGTACTTC.

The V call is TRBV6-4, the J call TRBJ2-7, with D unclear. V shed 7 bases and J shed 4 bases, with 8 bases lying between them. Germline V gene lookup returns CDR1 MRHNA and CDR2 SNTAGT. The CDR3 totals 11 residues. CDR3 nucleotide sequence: TGTGCCAGCACCTATGGGTACGAGCAGTACTTC. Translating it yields CASTYGYEQYF.

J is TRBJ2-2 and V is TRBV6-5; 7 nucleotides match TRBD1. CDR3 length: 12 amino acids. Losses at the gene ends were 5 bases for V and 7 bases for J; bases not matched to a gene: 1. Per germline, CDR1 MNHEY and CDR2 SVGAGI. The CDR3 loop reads CASSDRDGELFF. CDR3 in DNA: TGTGCCAGCAGTGACAGGGACGGGGAGCTGTTTTTT.

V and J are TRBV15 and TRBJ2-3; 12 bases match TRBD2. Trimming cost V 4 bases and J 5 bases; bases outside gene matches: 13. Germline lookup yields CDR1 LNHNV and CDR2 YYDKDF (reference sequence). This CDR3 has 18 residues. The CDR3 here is CATSTSSGLAGKIDTQYF. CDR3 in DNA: TGTGCCACCAGCACCTCCTCAGGACTAGCGGGGAAAATAGATACGCAGTATTTT.

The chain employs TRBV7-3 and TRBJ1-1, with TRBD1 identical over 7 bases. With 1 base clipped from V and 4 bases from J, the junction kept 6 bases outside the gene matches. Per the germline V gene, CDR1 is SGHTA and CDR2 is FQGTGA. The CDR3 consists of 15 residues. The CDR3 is CASSLKGGRGTEAFF. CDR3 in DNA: TGTGCCAGCAGCTTAAAAGGGGGCAGGGGCACTGAAGCTTTCTTT.